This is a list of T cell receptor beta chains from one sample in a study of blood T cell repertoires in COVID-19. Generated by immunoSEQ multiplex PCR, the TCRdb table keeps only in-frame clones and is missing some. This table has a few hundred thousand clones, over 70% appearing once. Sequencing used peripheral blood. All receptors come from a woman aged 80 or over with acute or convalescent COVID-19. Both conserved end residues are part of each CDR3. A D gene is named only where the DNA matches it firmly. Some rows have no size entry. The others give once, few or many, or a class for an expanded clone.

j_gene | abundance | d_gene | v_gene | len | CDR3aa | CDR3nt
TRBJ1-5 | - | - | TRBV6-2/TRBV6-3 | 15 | CASSYPGNSNQPQHF | TGTGCCAGCAGTTACCCAGGGAATAGCAATCAGCCCCAGCATTTT
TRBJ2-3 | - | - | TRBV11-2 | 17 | CASSSSAGSLVTDTQYF | TGTGCCAGCAGCTCAAGCGCCGGGAGTTTGGTCACAGATACGCAGTATTTT
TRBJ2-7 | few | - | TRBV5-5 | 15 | CASSPRQTYTYEQYF | TGTGCCAGCAGCCCCCGACAGACATATACGTACGAGCAGTACTTC
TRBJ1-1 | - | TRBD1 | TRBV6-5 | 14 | CASSTGQGNTEAFF | TGTGCCAGCAGTACGGGACAGGGGAACACTGAAGCTTTCTTT
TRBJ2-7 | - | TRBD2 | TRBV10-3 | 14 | CAIGQGLGAYEQYF | TGTGCCATCGGGCAAGGACTAGGCGCCTACGAGCAGTACTTC
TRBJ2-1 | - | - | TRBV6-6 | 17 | CASSPGRTRSSYNEQFF | TGTGCCAGCAGTCCAGGTAGGACTCGAAGCTCCTACAATGAGCAGTTCTTC
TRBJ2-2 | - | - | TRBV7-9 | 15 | CASSLSGADTGELFF | TGTGCCAGCAGCTTATCAGGGGCGGACACCGGGGAGCTGTTTTTT
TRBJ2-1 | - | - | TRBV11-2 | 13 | CASSLRTGNEQFF | TGTGCCAGCAGCTTAAGGACGGGGAATGAGCAGTTCTTC
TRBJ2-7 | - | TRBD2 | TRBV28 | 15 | CASRSSSGGPYEQYF | TGTGCCAGCAGGTCATCTAGCGGGGGCCCCTACGAGCAGTACTTC
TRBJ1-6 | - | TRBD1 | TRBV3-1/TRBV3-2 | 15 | CASSQEVRGNSPLHF | TGTGCCAGCAGCCAAGAGGTCAGGGGGAATTCACCCCTCCACTTT
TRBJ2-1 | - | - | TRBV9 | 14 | CASSVGGSYNEQFF | TGTGCCAGCAGCGTGGGGGGCTCCTACAATGAGCAGTTCTTC
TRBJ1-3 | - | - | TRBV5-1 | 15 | CATSLAGLSGNTIYF | TGCGCCACCAGCTTGGCGGGACTCTCTGGAAACACCATATATTTT
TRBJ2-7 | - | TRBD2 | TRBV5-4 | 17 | CASSLPGVAGGRGEQYF | TGTGCCAGCAGCTTGCCGGGGGTAGCGGGAGGGAGGGGCGAGCAGTACTTC
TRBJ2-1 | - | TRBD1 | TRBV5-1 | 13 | CASSGDRGNEQFF | TGCGCCAGCAGCGGGGACAGAGGCAATGAGCAGTTCTTC
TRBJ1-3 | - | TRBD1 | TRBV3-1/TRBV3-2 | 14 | CASSGQGSGNTIYF | TGTGCCAGCAGCGGACAGGGTTCTGGAAACACCATATATTTT
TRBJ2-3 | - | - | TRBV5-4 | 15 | CASSSRFSSTDTQYF | TGTGCCAGCAGCTCCAGGTTTTCTAGCACAGATACGCAGTATTTT
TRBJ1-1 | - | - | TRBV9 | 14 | CASSVTPKDTEAFF | TGTGCCAGCAGCGTGACACCCAAGGACACTGAAGCTTTCTTT
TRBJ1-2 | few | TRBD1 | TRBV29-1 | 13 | CSSPSGGGDGYTF | TGCAGCTCCCCCTCAGGGGGCGGGGATGGCTACACCTTC
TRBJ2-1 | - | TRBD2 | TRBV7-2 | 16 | CASSLGRGGPLGEQFF | TGTGCCAGCAGCTTAGGACGGGGGGGCCCTCTCGGTGAGCAGTTCTTC
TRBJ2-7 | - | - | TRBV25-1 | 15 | CASSETLFDSNEQYF | TGTGCCAGCAGTGAAACGTTATTCGACTCGAACGAGCAGTACTTC
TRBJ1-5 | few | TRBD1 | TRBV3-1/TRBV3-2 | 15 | CASSLGGQGGQPQHF | TGTGCCAGCAGCTTAGGTGGACAGGGTGGTCAGCCCCAGCATTTT
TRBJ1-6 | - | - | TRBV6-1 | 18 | CASSEALLVAGNNSPLHF | TGTGCCAGCAGTGAAGCGCTTCTCGTGGCGGGGAATAATTCACCCCTCCACTTT
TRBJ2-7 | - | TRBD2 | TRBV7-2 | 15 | CASSLGPAGLSEQYF | TGTGCCAGCAGCTTAGGTCCAGCGGGGTTAAGCGAGCAGTACTTC
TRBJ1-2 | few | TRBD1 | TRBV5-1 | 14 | CASSLGDSNYGYTF | TGCGCCAGCAGCCTAGGGGACAGCAACTATGGCTACACCTTC
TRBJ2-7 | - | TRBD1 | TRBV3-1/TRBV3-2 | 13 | CASSRTGGYEQYF | TGTGCCAGCAGCCGCACAGGGGGCTACGAGCAGTACTTC
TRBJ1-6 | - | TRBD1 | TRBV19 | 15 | CASSIGTGVNSPLHF | TGTGCCAGTAGTATTGGGACAGGTGTGAATTCACCCCTCCACTTT
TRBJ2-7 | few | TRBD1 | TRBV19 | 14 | CASAPGTGTYEQYF | TGTGCCAGTGCCCCCGGGACAGGGACCTACGAGCAGTACTTC
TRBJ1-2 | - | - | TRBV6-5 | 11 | CASRQIYGYTF | TGTGCCAGCCGACAGATCTATGGCTACACCTTC
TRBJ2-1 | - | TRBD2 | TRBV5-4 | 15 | CASSLEAGAYNEQFF | TGTGCCAGCAGCTTGGAGGCGGGAGCATACAATGAGCAGTTCTTC